These 2 T cell receptor beta chains originate from one sample sequenced in a study of CD8 T cells in ankylosing spondylitis. General study results and limits: Blood from ankylosing spondylitis patients appeared to carry a characteristic roughly 8-variant TCR beta motif.

These receptors have no identified antigens. MiXCR, run by TCRdb on the 5' RACE reads, gives a single entry per CDR3 protein. The sample lists more than 650,000 distinct CDR3 sequences, 12% occurring once. Source material: blood, either unsorted or a sorted T cell fraction (not recorded which). The origin of the receptors is a male donor with ankylosing spondylitis.

This clonotype turned up a few times. The chain is built from TRBV20-1 and TRBJ1-4, with 10 bases that match TRBD1. CDR1 DFQATT and CDR2 SNEGSKA come from the germline V gene (reference sequence). V lost 1 base to trimming and J lost 2 bases; unmatched junction nucleotides: 1. The CDR3 is 15 residues long. The CDR3 is CSARGQGATNEKLFF. In DNA form, the CDR3 reads TGCAGTGCTAGAGGACAGGGGGCGACTAATGAAAAACTGTTTTTT.

This clonotype has more than one count but fewer than ten. The rearrangement uses TRBV4-3 and TRBJ1-2; a weak D match, TRBD1 (5 bases). The CDR3 spans 16 residues. The germline V and J ends were trimmed by 4 bases and 1 base, with 16 bases remaining between them. In germline, CDR1 is LGHNA, CDR2 YSLEER. The CDR3 spells CASSRTRDGFNYGYTF. CDR3 nucleotide sequence: TGCGCCAGCAGCCGCACGCGGGACGGCTTTAACTATGGCTACACCTTC.